Presented here are 21 T cell receptor beta chains from one specimen sequenced in a study of human versus mouse CDR3 diversity and MHC coevolution. Produced via immunoSEQ multiplex PCR; TCRdb's table is partial and in-frame only. The sample contains around 59,000 clones, about 93% of which appear only once. Material for sequencing was naive CD4+ T cells from blood. The sample's subset: CD45RO-negative CD62L-positive naive CD4 T cells. All receptors derive from a person aged 55 to 75 in good health.

V and J are TRBV9 and TRBJ2-3, with 14 bases fitting TRBD2. V dropped 0 bases and J dropped 5; count of bases not matched to a gene: 8. The germline CDR1 and CDR2 sequences are SGDLS and YYNGEE. The CDR3 is 18 residues long. CDR3 sequence reads: CASSVAPRLAGGGDTQYF. CDR3 nucleotides: TGTGCCAGCAGCGTAGCCCCTAGACTAGCGGGAGGGGGAGATACGCAGTATTTT.

This chain links TRBV30 with TRBJ1-5; D might be TRBD1 (6 bases). CDR1 is GTSNPN, CDR2 SVGIG, per germline (reference sequence). The CDR3 has 13 residues. Trimming removed 5 bases at V and 2 bases at J, with 10 bases between. This chain's CDR3 is CAWQQGGNQPQHF. The CDR3 DNA reads TGTGCCTGGCAACAGGGAGGCAATCAGCCCCAGCATTTT.

The gene calls are TRBV21-1 and TRBJ1-1. TRBV21-1 is a listed pseudogene. This CDR3 has 13 residues. CDR3 in amino acids: CASSERAHTEAFF. The CDR3, as DNA: TGTGCCAGCAGCGAGAGGGCCCACACTGAAGCTTTCTTT.

This rearrangement joins TRBV6-1 to TRBJ1-1; 8 nucleotides match TRBD1. The ends lost 6 bases at V and 11 bases at J; junction bases unmatched: 17. Germline V gene lookup returns CDR1 MNHNS and CDR2 SASEGT. This CDR3 is 15 amino acids long. CDR3 in amino acids: CASSPITNGQGPAFF. The DNA of the CDR3 is TGTGCCAGCAGCCCAATCACGAACGGACAGGGACCCGCTTTCTTT.

The rearrangement joins TRBV18 to TRBJ2-5; 9 positions match TRBD1. CDR1 KGHSH and CDR2 LQKENI come from the germline V gene. CDR3 size: 15 residues. The trim removed 3 bases at V and 5 bases at J, leaving 7 bases unmatched. The CDR3 loop reads CASSPGQGAYETQYF. CDR3 sequence (DNA): TGTGCCAGCTCACCGGGACAGGGCGCTTACGAGACCCAGTACTTC. Based on the CDR3 plus reference TRBV18 and TRBJ2-5, the full variable domain is NAGVMQNPRHLVRRRGQEARLRCSPMKGHSHVYWYRQLPEEGLKFMVYLQKENIIDESGMPKERFSAEFPKEGPSILRIQQVVRGDSAAYFCASSPGQGAYETQYFGPGTRLLVL.

The V gene is TRBV19, the J gene TRBJ1-2; TRBD1 agrees at 7 bases. This CDR3 has 13 amino acids. V dropped 8 bases and J dropped 0; count of bases not matched to a gene: 3. The germline gives CDR1 LNHDA, CDR2 SQIVND (reference sequence). Written as DNA, the CDR3 is TGTGCCAGTCGGGGACAGCCTAACTATGGCTACACCTTC. This sequence encodes CASRGQPNYGYTF.

This clone was detected once. The V and J genes are TRBV2 and TRBJ2-7; D perhaps matches TRBD2 (6 bases). This CDR3 region has 15 residues. V lost 3 bases, J lost 3 bases, and 15 bases lay in between. In germline, CDR1 is SNHLY, CDR2 FYNNEI. Here the CDR3 DNA reads TGTGCCAGCAGTGACGATGGAGGGGCGCGCTACGAGCAGTACTTC. Protein product: CASSDDGGARYEQYF.

The chain links TRBV7-9 to TRBJ2-5, with D uncertain. This CDR3 comprises 11 residues. Per germline, CDR1 SEHNR and CDR2 FQNEAQ (reference sequence). V dropped 5 bases and J dropped 5 bases, with 6 bases sitting between them. CDR3 region: CASSPGETQYF. CDR3 sequence (DNA): TGTGCCAGCAGCCCCGGGGAGACCCAGTACTTC.

V gene TRBV7-8 combines with J gene TRBJ2-3, with D unclear. The ends were cut back, 1 base at V and 1 base at J, with 12 bases in the middle. Germline V gene sequence: CDR1 SGHVS, CDR2 FQNEAQ. This CDR3 has 16 amino acids. DNA for the CDR3: TGTGCCAGCAGCTTAGGACTGTCGATCCGCACAGATACGCAGTATTTT. Translation gives CASSLGLSIRTDTQYF.

The rearrangement joins TRBV28 to TRBJ2-5; TRBD1 matches at 7 bases. Germline CDR1 reads MDHEN; CDR2 reads SYDVKM. With 2 bases clipped from V and 7 bases from J, the junction kept 7 bases outside the gene matches. This CDR3 comprises 14 residues. CDR3 amino acids: CASSLPPGGRTQYF. Written as DNA, the CDR3 is TGTGCCAGCAGTTTACCGCCAGGGGGAAGGACCCAGTACTTC. Combining the CDR3 with reference TRBV28 and TRBJ2-5 gives the whole variable domain DVKVTQSSRYLVKRTGEKVFLECVQDMDHENMFWYRQDPGLGLRLIYFSYDVKMKEKGDIPEGYSVSREKKERFSLILESASTNQTSMYLCASSLPPGGRTQYFGPGTRLLVL.

The CDR3 sequence is CAPGRSGANVLTF. The DNA of the CDR3 is TGTGCCCCCGGGAGGTCTGGGGCCAACGTCCTGACTTTC. The chain employs TRBV6-1 and TRBJ2-6, with TRBD2 matching over 7 bases. This CDR3 has 13 amino acids. V trimming: 11 bases; J trimming: 1 base; junction bases outside the gene matches: 2. CDR1 MNHNS and CDR2 SASEGT come from the germline V gene.

The chain couples TRBV25-1 to TRBJ2-5; 9 nucleotides align to TRBD1. With 6 bases clipped from V and 9 bases from J, the junction kept 17 bases outside the gene matches. CDR1 is MGHDK and CDR2 is SYGVNS in the germline V gene. The CDR3 contains 16 residues. The CDR3 loop reads CASSSSGTGNSGAQYF. CDR3 in DNA: TGTGCCAGCAGCAGTTCCGGGACAGGGAATTCAGGTGCCCAGTACTTC.

The chain uses TRBV30 and TRBJ2-5, with D maybe TRBD1 (5 bases). Trimming stripped 0 bases from V and 8 bases from J, with 7 bases between. The CDR3 loop spans 11 amino acids. Germline V gene lookup returns CDR1 GTSNPN and CDR2 SVGIG (reference sequence). CDR3 DNA: TGTGCCTGGAGTGTGGGGCAAACCCAGTACTTC. Protein sequence: CAWSVGQTQYF.

The V call is TRBV5-1, the J call TRBJ2-1, with 10 bases identical to TRBD2. The CDR3 consists of 14 residues. Germline CDR1 and CDR2: SGHRS and YFSETQ. The junction had 2 bases not matched to a gene; V was cut back by 0 bases and J by 8 bases. The CDR3 is CASSLVLAGDEQFF. The CDR3, as DNA: TGCGCCAGCAGCTTGGTCCTAGCGGGAGATGAGCAGTTCTTC.

V usage is TRBV5-4 and J usage is TRBJ2-5, with TRBD1 identical over 8 bases. The end of the DNA is better explained by TRBJ2-7, so the J call may be wrong. The CDR3 contains 16 residues. Germline-derived CDR1 and CDR2 are SGHNT and YYREEE (reference sequence). CDR3 amino acids: CASSSESRTGSYEQYF. The CDR3 DNA is TGTGCCAGCAGCTCGGAGAGCAGGACAGGGAGCTACGAGCAGTACTTC.

This clone was seen only once. The chain has TRBV7-2 and TRBJ1-1; D not resolved. The germline gives CDR1 SGHTA, CDR2 FQGNSA. This CDR3 has 14 amino acids. V was clipped by 3 bases and J by 1 base, with 9 bases between them. The CDR3 protein is CASSFGLSNTEAFF. DNA of the CDR3: TGTGCCAGCAGCTTTGGGCTATCGAACACTGAAGCTTTCTTT.

This clone is a singleton in its sample. This chain joins TRBV4-1 and TRBJ1-5, with D perhaps matching TRBD1 (6 bases). The CDR3 spans 15 residues. V was cut by 2 bases and J by 0 bases, with 8 bases left in between. Germline CDR1 reads MGHRA; CDR2 reads YSYEKL. The DNA of the CDR3 is TGCGCCAGCAGCCAAACAGGGAATAGCAATCAGCCCCAGCATTTT. As protein: CASSQTGNSNQPQHF.

V gene TRBV7-2 combines with J gene TRBJ2-3, with 9 bases fitting TRBD2. Per the germline V gene, CDR1 is SGHTA and CDR2 is FQGNSA. V dropped 5 bases and J dropped 1; count of bases not matched to a gene: 7. The CDR3 has 16 amino acids. The CDR3 loop reads CASSGTSGRRTDTQYF. The CDR3 DNA is TGTGCCAGCAGCGGAACTAGCGGGCGTCGCACAGATACGCAGTATTTT.

The chain recombines TRBV19 with TRBJ2-4; D is unresolved. The CDR3 consists of 13 residues. Germline loops: CDR1 LNHDA, CDR2 SQIVND (reference sequence). V was pared by 4 bases and J by 8 bases, with 12 bases between. CDR3 nucleotides: TGTGCCAGTAGTACGAGTTCGGTTTACATTCAGTACTTC. Protein sequence: CASSTSSVYIQYF.

CDR3 in amino acids: CASSNRDRASYEQYF. Written as DNA, the CDR3 is TGTGCCAGCTCAAACCGGGACAGAGCCTCCTACGAGCAGTACTTC. The rearrangement links TRBV18 to TRBJ2-7, with TRBD1 matching 7 bases. With V trimmed by 5 bases and J by 0 bases, 7 bases remained unmatched. Germline CDR1 reads KGHSH; CDR2 reads LQKENI. CDR3 length: 15 residues.

This clone has only one observation. This chain links TRBV11-3 with TRBJ2-3, with 9 bases identical to TRBD2. This CDR3 comprises 17 residues. Germline trimming cut 1 base from V and 4 bases from J; bases unmatched to any gene: 9. Germline CDR1 is SGHNT and CDR2 is YENEEA. The DNA of the CDR3 is TGTGCCAGCAGCTTAGTGTCTGCGGGAGGGCCTGCAGATACGCAGTATTTT. Translating gives CASSLVSAGGPADTQYF.